This T cell receptor (beta chain) stems from a study of cytomegalovirus exposure and HLA in healthy donors. Overall study results and limits: The presence/absence work took it that sequencing depth was about the same across donors.

Germline V CDR1 and CDR2: SGDLS, YYNGEE. Trimming shortened V by 2 bases and J by 3 bases, and 6 bases separated the two germline ends. The CDR3 consists of 13 residues. PCR was performed using 60 Vbeta and 13 Jbeta primers. TCRdb's copy holds only in-frame clones and misses some; the assay was immunoSEQ multiplex PCR. The sample has 150,000 to 200,000 clones; roughly 83% are singletons. In regard to this clone: What it binds is not known.

This rearrangement joins TRBV9 to TRBJ2-1, with D uncertain. Sequences were obtained from PBMCs. The source is a boy between 10 and 17 years old in good health and CMV-seronegative. The CDR3: CASSVGHYNEQFF. DNA of the CDR3: TGTGCCAGCAGCGTGGGCCACTACAATGAGCAGTTCTTC.